Presented here are 26 T cell receptor beta chains from one specimen sequenced in a study of technical replicates of blood from a handful of donors. Sequenced by immunoSEQ multiplex PCR; TCRdb stores in-frame clones only, minus some. The sample lists 74,000 or so clones, just over 95% occurring once. The sequenced sample was T cells isolated from PBMCs. The receptors come from a human donor in good health.

This clone is a singleton in its sample. The J gene is TRBJ1-1, the V gene TRBV7-6; no clear D. The V gene lost 5 bases and the J gene lost 8 bases, with 12 bases spanning the gap. This CDR3 has 12 amino acids. Germline CDR1 reads SGHVS; CDR2 reads FNYEAQ. The chain's CDR3 is CASSPSEREAFF. The CDR3 DNA reads as TGTGCCAGCAGCCCGAGTGAGCGAGAAGCTTTCTTT.

This clone showed up just once. The V gene is TRBV5-1, the J gene TRBJ1-5; possible D gene TRBD1, 5 bases. This CDR3 contains 14 residues. The V gene lost 4 bases and the J gene lost 5 bases, with 13 bases spanning the gap. CDR1 and CDR2 from the germline V gene are SGHRS and YFSETQ. CDR3 DNA sequence: TGCGCCAGCAGCCCGGACACGGGCGATCAGCCCCAGCATTTT. This translates into CASSPDTGDQPQHF.

The gene calls are TRBV5-4 and TRBJ2-3, with 7 bases lining up with TRBD2. Germline-derived CDR1 and CDR2 are SGHNT and YYREEE (reference sequence). The CDR3 has 15 residues. Trimming at V came to 5 bases and at J to 2 bases, leaving 8 bases not matched to a gene. CDR3 loop: CASRSSGTNTDTQYF. In DNA, the CDR3 is TGTGCCAGCAGGTCAAGCGGGACCAACACAGATACGCAGTATTTT.

The rearrangement joins TRBV9 to TRBJ1-4, with a possible D match to TRBD1 (5 bases). This CDR3 contains 14 residues. The V and J ends lost 2 bases and 5 bases respectively, with 10 bases between them. The germline CDR1 and CDR2 sequences are SGDLS and YYNGEE. In DNA, the CDR3 is TGTGCCAGCAGCGTTCTAGGGGAAAATGAAAAACTGTTTTTT. This translates into CASSVLGENEKLFF.

This chain links TRBV14 with TRBJ2-1, with D uncertain. V lost 7 bases and J lost 8, with 15 bases in between. The CDR3 contains 13 residues. Looked up from germline, CDR1 is SGHDN and CDR2 is FVKESK. The CDR3 reads CASTDGDQDEQFF. CDR3 bases: TGTGCCAGCACTGACGGTGACCAGGATGAGCAGTTCTTC. Together with reference TRBV14 and TRBJ2-1, the CDR3 gives the full variable domain: EAGVTQFPSHSVIEKGQTVTLRCDPISGHDNLYWYRRVMGKEIKFLLHFVKESKQDESGMPNNRFLAERTGGTYSTLKVQPAELEDSGVYFCASTDGDQDEQFFGPGTRLTVL.

The genes are TRBV29-1 and TRBJ2-7; 9 bases map to TRBD1. The V gene end was trimmed by 5 bases and the J gene end by 3 bases; junction bases not matched to a gene: 5. This CDR3 region has 13 residues. Germline V gives CDR1 SQVTM, CDR2 ANQGSEA. The CDR3, as DNA: TGCAGCGTTCGGGGACAGGGTAACTACGAGCAGTACTTC. Translation gives CSVRGQGNYEQYF.

This chain connects TRBV7-2 to TRBJ2-6; TRBD1 might be the D (6 bases). V lost 2 bases to trimming and J lost 2 bases, with 10 bases between them. The CDR3 is 16 residues long. Germline assignment: CDR1 SGHTA and CDR2 FQGNSA. CDR3 region: CASSLSWTAGANVLTF. CDR3 in DNA: TGTGCCAGCAGCTTAAGCTGGACAGCTGGGGCCAACGTCCTGACTTTC.

The gene calls are TRBV6-5 and TRBJ1-1; D is unresolved. V was trimmed by 6 bases and J by 1 base, leaving 12 bases between them. This CDR3 comprises 14 residues. Germline V gene sequence: CDR1 MNHEY, CDR2 SVGAGI. As DNA, the CDR3 is TGTGCCAGCAGCCTAGCGACCGCGAACACTGAAGCTTTCTTT. Encoded protein: CASSLATANTEAFF.

The DNA of the CDR3 is TGTGCCAGCAGCTCCGGGCACAGGGGAAACACCGGGGAGCTGTTTTTT. Translation: CASSSGHRGNTGELFF. The chain is built from TRBV7-8 and TRBJ2-2; 7 nucleotides align to TRBD1. CDR1 is SGHVS and CDR2 is FQNEAQ in the germline V gene. This CDR3 comprises 16 residues. V shed 4 bases, J shed 2 bases, and the junction held 7 bases outside the gene matches.

V usage is TRBV5-1 and J usage is TRBJ2-2; D not certain. CDR3 length: 12 residues. V was cut by 3 bases and J by 3 bases, with 3 bases left in between. Germline CDR1 SGHRS, CDR2 YFSETQ. In nucleotides, the CDR3 is TGCGCCAGCAGCTCGGACACCGGGGAGCTGTTTTTT. Its translation: CASSSDTGELFF.

This clone was detected only a few times. The chain is built from TRBV6-6 and TRBJ2-7; 7 bases are shared with TRBD1. CDR3 length equals 12 residues. J lost 0 bases, V lost 8 bases, and 1 base had no gene match. Per germline, CDR1 MNHNY and CDR2 SVGAGI (reference sequence). DNA for the CDR3: TGTGCCAGCCAGGGGGACTCCTACGAGCAGTACTTC. It specifies CASQGDSYEQYF.

This clone appeared once. CDR3 in amino acids: CASSEHIPSPLHF. DNA for the CDR3: TGTGCCAGCAGCGAACACATCCCCTCACCCCTCCACTTT. The chain recombines TRBV7-9 with TRBJ1-6; no reliable D call. The V end lost 5 bases, the J end lost 10 bases, and 12 bases lay between the germline ends. The CDR3 runs to 13 residues. The V gene's germline CDR1 is SEHNR and CDR2 FQNEAQ (reference sequence).

The chain recombines TRBV10-1 with TRBJ1-1; D is unclear. The CDR3 runs to 13 residues. With 4 bases removed from V and 0 bases from J, the gap between germline ends came to 6 bases. Looked up from germline, CDR1 is WNHNN and CDR2 is SYGVQD (reference sequence). In DNA, the CDR3 is TGCGCCAGCAGTGGGCAGGTGAACACTGAAGCTTTCTTT. Encoded protein: CASSGQVNTEAFF.

This clone came up once. V is TRBV5-5 and J is TRBJ1-5, with a tentative D call TRBD1 (6 bases). Trimming shortened V by 0 bases and J by 3 bases, and 10 bases separated the two germline ends. This CDR3 spans 15 amino acids. The germline gives CDR1 SGHKS, CDR2 YYEKEE (reference sequence). CDR3 sequence: CASSLVAGANQPQHF. CDR3 bases: TGTGCCAGCAGCTTGGTTGCGGGGGCCAATCAGCCCCAGCATTTT.

Concerning this clone: The identical CDR3 is also encoded by other nucleotide sequences in the sample. The rearrangement links TRBV5-1 to TRBJ1-5; D is unclear. The CDR3 is 13 residues long. The germline V and J ends were trimmed by 0 bases and 3 bases, with 4 bases remaining between them. The germline V gene has CDR1 SGHRS and CDR2 YFSETQ. The CDR3 DNA follows: TGCGCCAGCAGCTTGGCCTCCAATCAGCCCCAGCATTTT. It yields the protein CASSLASNQPQHF.

The chain couples TRBV18 to TRBJ2-7, with a tentative D call TRBD2 (6 bases). V lost 0 bases and J lost 5, with 11 bases in between. This CDR3 spans 14 amino acids. The germline gives CDR1 KGHSH, CDR2 LQKENI. The CDR3: CASSPPRGLDEQYF. DNA of the CDR3: TGTGCCAGCTCACCACCGCGGGGTTTGGACGAGCAGTACTTC.

CDR3 sequence (DNA): TGTGCCAGCAGTCCCTACACTGAAGCTTTCTTT. Protein product: CASSPYTEAFF. The chain links TRBV6-1 to TRBJ1-1, with no clear D. Trimming took off 5 bases at V and 3 bases at J, with 4 bases between the two ends. From germline, CDR1 is MNHNS and CDR2 SASEGT. CDR3 length: 11 amino acids.

This clone was recorded once. This chain uses TRBV9 with TRBJ1-2, with TRBD1 matching 9 bases. Germline V gene sequence: CDR1 SGDLS, CDR2 YYNGEE. This CDR3 is built from 15 residues. Trimming removed 0 bases from V and 4 bases from J; junction bases left unmatched: 4. The DNA for the CDR3 is TGTGCCAGCAGCGTAGGCGGACAGGGGCTCTATGGCTACACCTTC. The encoded protein is CASSVGGQGLYGYTF.

This clone was counted only a few times. V usage is TRBV4-1 and J usage is TRBJ1-2, with D uncertain. The germline V gene encodes CDR1 MGHRA and CDR2 YSYEKL. This CDR3 has 16 residues. Deletions cut 1 base from V and 5 bases from J, with 17 bases between. CDR3: CASSQASRMRLYGYTF. For the CDR3, the DNA is TGCGCCAGCAGCCAAGCCTCCCGAATGAGGCTTTATGGCTACACCTTC.

This clone was detected once. CDR3 nucleotide sequence: TGTGCCAGCAGCTTCACAGGGGTGAACACTGAAGCTTTCTTT. It translates to CASSFTGVNTEAFF. V usage is TRBV13 and J usage is TRBJ1-1; 7 bases are shared with TRBD1. Germline V gene lookup returns CDR1 PRHDT and CDR2 FYEKMQ (reference sequence). V trimming: 3 bases; J trimming: 0 bases; junction bases outside the gene matches: 1. The CDR3 is made up of 14 amino acids.

The chain links TRBV9 to TRBJ2-1; possible D gene TRBD1, 6 bases. Trimming pared 4 bases from V and 6 bases from J, leaving 14 bases between. CDR3 length equals 14 residues. Germline CDR1 SGDLS, CDR2 YYNGEE. The CDR3, as DNA: TGTGCCAGCAGCCCAACCACAGGGAGCAATGAGCAGTTCTTC. It yields the protein CASSPTTGSNEQFF.

J is TRBJ2-5 and V is TRBV6-5, with a weak D call TRBD2 (7 bases). This CDR3 spans 14 amino acids. Germline V gene sequence: CDR1 MNHEY, CDR2 SVGAGI. Trimming took 8 bases from V and 5 from J, leaving 18 bases between them. CDR3 protein: CASGPRGAGETQYF. The DNA for the CDR3 is TGTGCCAGCGGACCCCGGGGGGCCGGGGAGACCCAGTACTTC.

J is TRBJ2-5 and V is TRBV4-1, with no clear D. The CDR3 sequence is 14 residues long. V shed 0 bases and J shed 12 bases, with 17 bases lying between them. Germline V lookup: CDR1 MGHRA, CDR2 YSYEKL. The CDR3 region has the DNA TGCGCCAGCAGCCAAGATAGGTCCCCGAGGCACGAGTACTTC. It encodes CASSQDRSPRHEYF.

The CDR3 is CASSPGFRGTDTQYF. CDR3 coding DNA: TGTGCCAGCAGCCCAGGGTTTAGGGGAACAGATACGCAGTATTTT. The chain has TRBV6-1 and TRBJ2-3, with D tentatively TRBD1 (5 bases). Trimming shortened V by 6 bases and J by 3 bases, and 16 bases separated the two germline ends. Germline values: CDR1 MNHNS, CDR2 SASEGT. The CDR3 contains 15 residues.

The chain employs TRBV15 and TRBJ1-2; tentative D call: TRBD1 (6 bases). The CDR3 extends over 15 amino acids. Per the germline V gene, CDR1 is LNHNV and CDR2 is YYDKDF (reference sequence). Trimming shortened V by 0 bases and J by 4 bases, and 12 bases separated the two germline ends. The CDR3 here is CATSRDKRDTYGYTF. Here the CDR3 DNA reads TGTGCCACCAGCAGAGATAAAAGGGACACCTATGGCTACACCTTC.

With respect to this clone: The CDR3 end shows no conserved phenylalanine or tryptophan, and so a read error is likely. The limits of the CDR3 on the DNA are not certain, so only TCRdb's listed CDR3 is given. The rearrangement links TRBV4-1 to TRBJ2-7; the listed D gene, TRBD1, was not tested against the DNA. The germline V gene encodes CDR1 MGHRA and CDR2 YSYEKL. Including both end residues, the CDR3 is 9 amino acids long. The CDR3 region is CASSQDQGP.